This entry lists 25 T cell receptor beta chains sequenced from one sample in a study of blood T cells in healthy people across ages. A second PCR, run for roughly 6 to 11 cycles, used a sample-barcoded 5' primer plus a J-beta primer mix. One entry per CDR3 protein results from TCRdb running MiXCR on the 5' RACE reads. This table has over 950,000 distinct CDR3 sequences, roughly half appearing once. Sequencing was performed on blood. The source of these receptors is a woman between 55 and 75 years old in good health.

A few counts support this clonotype. V is TRBV7-2 and J is TRBJ2-5, with 11 bases that match TRBD2. CDR1 and CDR2 (germline): SGHTA, FQGNSA. V shed 5 bases and J 11 bases; nucleotides not matched to a gene: 25. CDR3 length: 19 residues. CDR3 nucleotides: TGTGCCAGCAGCACTTTGGGGGGACTAGCGGAATTAAACACCTACGCGCAGTACTTC. Its translation is CASSTLGGLAELNTYAQYF.

This sequence joins TRBV7-9 and TRBJ2-7; D is possibly TRBD2 (6 bases). Trimming left V 0 bases short and J 2 bases short, with 14 bases between. Germline assignment: CDR1 SEHNR and CDR2 FQNEAQ (reference sequence). This CDR3 region has 16 residues. CDR3 nucleotides: TGTGCCAGCAGCTTAGCGACGGGACTTCTGGCCTACGAGCAGTACTTC. Its protein product is CASSLATGLLAYEQYF.

The chain has TRBV7-9 and TRBJ2-3; D is uncertain. Trimming pared 5 bases from V and 6 bases from J, leaving 12 bases between. The CDR3 spans 13 residues. Germline V lookup: CDR1 SEHNR, CDR2 FQNEAQ (reference sequence). This CDR3 is CASSHTQADTQYF. The CDR3 nucleotides are TGTGCCAGCAGCCATACTCAGGCGGATACGCAGTATTTT. Full variable domain (outside the CDR3, taken from reference TRBV7-9 and TRBJ2-3): DTGVSQNPRHKITKRGQNVTFRCDPISEHNRLYWYRQTLGQGPEFLTYFQNEAQLEKSRLLSDRFSAERPKGSFSTLEIQRTEQGDSAMYLCASSHTQADTQYFGPGTRLTVL.

For this clonotype: Germline is not matched at one junction end, which may reflect a read error. The chain recombines TRBV5-6 with TRBJ1-1, with D unclear. Looked up from germline, CDR1 is SGHDT and CDR2 is YYEEEE. The CDR3 is made up of 13 amino acids. The CDR3 DNA reads as TGTACCAGCAGCTTGGTTCTGAACACTGAAGCTTTCTTT. This gives the protein CTSSLVLNTEAFF.

A word on this clonotype: A read error is possible here, since a much larger clone lies one base away. The chain combines TRBV7-8 with TRBJ2-3; a weak D match, TRBD2 (6 bases). The germline V gene has CDR1 SGHVS and CDR2 FQNEAQ. CDR3 length equals 13 residues. This CDR3 reads CASSVAEGSTQYF. The CDR3 DNA reads TGTGCCAGCAGCGTAGCGGAGGGAAGTACGCAGTATTTT.

CDR3 region: CASNPTGLEETQYF. In DNA form, the CDR3 reads TGTGCCAGCAATCCGACCGGACTAGAAGAGACCCAGTACTTC. The chain recombines TRBV27 with TRBJ2-4; 7 bases fit TRBD2. The DNA end is a closer match to TRBJ2-5, so the J assignment may be wrong. The CDR3 spans 14 residues. CDR1 and CDR2 from the germline V gene are MNHEY and SMNVEV (reference sequence).

The genes are TRBV28 and TRBJ2-1, with TRBD1 matching over 8 bases. Trimming took 6 bases from V and 7 from J; bases not matched to a gene: 8. This CDR3 has 14 residues. CDR1 is MDHEN, CDR2 SYDVKM, per germline. The CDR3 bases are TGTGCCAGCAGAGGGAGGACAGGGCGGAATGAGCAGTTCTTC. This sequence encodes CASRGRTGRNEQFF.

This chain joins TRBV29-1 and TRBJ1-5, with D maybe TRBD1 (6 bases). The CDR3 length is 15 residues. The germline gives CDR1 SQVTM, CDR2 ANQGSEA. Trimming pared 4 bases from V and 2 bases from J, leaving 15 bases between. The CDR3, as DNA: TGCAGCGTTGTGGAAGGGGGTAGCGGCAATCAGCCCCAGCATTTT. Amino acid sequence: CSVVEGGSGNQPQHF.

This chain links TRBV7-3 with TRBJ1-2; D unclear. The CDR3 loop spans 13 amino acids. Trimming shortened V by 4 bases and J by 2 bases, and 8 bases separated the two germline ends. Germline CDR1 reads SGHTA; CDR2 reads FQGTGA. CDR3 DNA: TGTGCCAGCAGCTCCAGACGGAACTATGGCTACACCTTC. Its translation is CASSSRRNYGYTF.

This clonotype was seen only a few times. This chain connects TRBV27 to TRBJ2-1; D not resolved. V dropped 0 bases and J dropped 7 bases, with 7 bases sitting between them. This CDR3 region has 13 residues. CDR1 is MNHEY and CDR2 is SMNVEV in the germline V gene (reference sequence). In nucleotides, the CDR3 is TGTGCCAGCAGTTTATCCTGGCGGAATGAGCAGTTCTTC. Translating it yields CASSLSWRNEQFF.

The chain has TRBV29-1 and TRBJ2-1; a weak D match, TRBD2 (6 bases). Deletions cut 6 bases from V and 6 bases from J, with 15 bases between. The CDR3 loop spans 13 amino acids. Germline CDR1 and CDR2: SQVTM and ANQGSEA. DNA for the CDR3: TGCAGCGTCTCCCAGGGACTTCCCAATGAGCAGTTCTTC. This encodes CSVSQGLPNEQFF.

V usage is TRBV20-1 and J usage is TRBJ2-7, with TRBD2 identical over 12 bases. This CDR3 is 14 amino acids long. Losses at the gene ends were 5 bases for V and 5 bases for J; bases not matched to a gene: 7. Germline CDR1 is DFQATT and CDR2 is SNEGSKA (reference sequence). CDR3 in amino acids: CSAPRLAGDHEQYF. The CDR3 coding sequence is TGCAGTGCTCCCAGACTAGCGGGAGACCACGAGCAGTACTTC.

The count of this clonotype is one. The chain joins TRBV20-1 to TRBJ2-1; TRBD2 matches at 9 bases. V gave up 2 bases and J gave up 9 bases; unmatched junction bases: 14. The germline V gene has CDR1 DFQATT and CDR2 SNEGSKA (reference sequence). The CDR3 runs 16 residues. CDR3 residues: CSARFFLREGHGEQFF. The CDR3 nucleotides are TGCAGTGCTAGATTTTTTTTGCGGGAGGGCCATGGTGAGCAGTTCTTC.

V gene TRBV15 combines with J gene TRBJ2-3, with D unresolved. This CDR3 spans 13 amino acids. The germline CDR1 and CDR2 sequences are LNHNV and YYDKDF (reference sequence). V dropped 1 base and J dropped 6 bases, with 8 bases sitting between them. The CDR3 sequence is CATSRAVGDTQYF. The CDR3 region has the DNA TGTGCCACCAGCAGAGCAGTTGGCGATACGCAGTATTTT.

The chain carries TRBV3-1 and TRBJ2-7; D gene uncertain. Trimming left V 1 base short and J 2 bases short, with 9 bases between. This CDR3 contains 14 residues. CDR1 and CDR2 from the germline V gene are LGHDT and YNNKEL (reference sequence). DNA for the CDR3: TGTGCCAGCAGCCAAGCTTATGCCACCTACGAGCAGTACTTC. Protein product: CASSQAYATYEQYF.

The chain joins TRBV30 to TRBJ1-5; TRBD1 aligns across 7 bases. CDR3 length: 13 amino acids. The ends lost 5 bases at V and 1 base at J; junction bases unmatched: 2. In germline, CDR1 is GTSNPN, CDR2 SVGIG (reference sequence). The CDR3 DNA sequence: TGTGCCTGGGAGGGGGCGAGCAATCAGCCCCAGCATTTT. Encoded protein: CAWEGASNQPQHF.

This chain joins TRBV9 and TRBJ2-1; 9 bases are shared with TRBD1. CDR1 and CDR2 (germline): SGDLS, YYNGEE. The CDR3 covers 16 residues. V lost 2 bases to trimming and J lost 4 bases; unmatched junction nucleotides: 7. The CDR3 nucleotides are TGTGCCAGCAGCGTTGCTCCGGGACAGGGTTACAATGAGCAGTTCTTC. This gives the protein CASSVAPGQGYNEQFF. The full variable domain, rest sourced from reference TRBV9 and TRBJ2-1, is DSGVTQTPKHLITATGQRVTLRCSPRSGDLSVYWYQQSLDQGLQFLIQYYNGEERAKGNILERFSAQQFPDLHSELNLSSLELGDSALYFCASSVAPGQGYNEQFFGPGTRLTVL.

Only a few counts were recorded for this clonotype. The chain is built from TRBV5-1 and TRBJ2-7; 7 bases map to TRBD1. In germline, CDR1 is SGHRS, CDR2 YFSETQ. There are 15 residues in the CDR3. V shed 0 bases and J 4 bases; nucleotides not matched to a gene: 7. DNA for the CDR3: TGCGCCAGCAGCTTGGGATTCGGGACAGAGTACGAGCAGTACTTC. Protein product: CASSLGFGTEYEQYF.

The genes are TRBV3-1 and TRBJ1-2; the D gene is possibly TRBD1 (5 bases). Trimming left V 3 bases short and J 4 bases short, with 12 bases between. This CDR3 is built from 14 residues. Per germline, CDR1 LGHDT and CDR2 YNNKEL (reference sequence). In nucleotides, the CDR3 is TGTGCCAGCAGCCATCCCGGGGGTATCTATGGCTACACCTTC. Protein product: CASSHPGGIYGYTF.

The chain links TRBV3-1 to TRBJ2-3; the D is unclear. The CDR3 runs 16 residues. The germline CDR1 and CDR2 sequences are LGHDT and YNNKEL (reference sequence). V was cut by 2 bases and J by 4 bases, with 16 bases left in between. The chain's CDR3 is CASSQRKQSVSDTQYF. The CDR3 DNA follows: TGTGCCAGCAGCCAAAGAAAACAGTCGGTCTCAGATACGCAGTATTTT.

CDR3: CASISRSDTQYF. In DNA, the CDR3 is TGTGCCAGCATCTCCAGGTCAGATACGCAGTATTTT. The gene calls are TRBV11-3 and TRBJ2-3; D gene unclear. This CDR3 has 12 amino acids. CDR1 is SGHNT and CDR2 is YENEEA in the germline V gene. The V end was cut by 7 bases, the J end by 4 bases, with 9 bases between. Drawing the rest from reference TRBV11-3 and TRBJ2-3, the complete variable domain is EAGVVQSPRYKIIEKKQPVAFWCNPISGHNTLYWYLQNLGQGPELLIRYENEEAVDDSQLPKDRFSAERLKGVDSTLKIQPAELGDSAVYLCASISRSDTQYFGPGTRLTVL.

The V call is TRBV20-1, the J call TRBJ1-5; D unclear. Trimming removed 5 bases from V and 10 bases from J, with 18 bases in between. The CDR3 consists of 13 residues. CDR1 DFQATT and CDR2 SNEGSKA come from the germline V gene (reference sequence). CDR3 protein: CSALRQTDPPQHF. CDR3 nucleotides: TGCAGTGCTCTCCGACAAACCGATCCCCCCCAGCATTTT.

This clonotype was observed a handful of times. This chain joins TRBV29-1 and TRBJ2-5; possibly TRBD2 for D (5 bases). This CDR3 contains 13 residues. Between the trimmed V and J ends, which lost 4 bases and 1 base, there was a span of 10 bases. Germline V lookup: CDR1 SQVTM, CDR2 ANQGSEA. The CDR3 nucleotides read TGCAGCGTTGCCGGACTCATCCAAGAGACCCAGTACTTC. Its protein is CSVAGLIQETQYF.

The chain combines TRBV7-2 with TRBJ1-5; D gene ambiguous. Trimming shortened V by 0 bases and J by 4 bases, and 4 bases separated the two germline ends. The CDR3 length is 13 residues. Looked up from germline, CDR1 is SGHTA and CDR2 is FQGNSA. The CDR3 DNA reads as TGTGCCAGCAGCTTAGCCAGAAATCAGCCCCAGCATTTT. It translates to CASSLARNQPQHF.

The gene calls are TRBV7-8 and TRBJ2-3; D is undetermined. V lost 1 base and J lost 6, with 23 bases in between. The CDR3 has 18 residues. The germline gives CDR1 SGHVS, CDR2 FQNEAQ. Here the CDR3 DNA reads TGTGCCAGCAGCTTAGGAGGTTCGTCGAACCCCCCGCCGGATACGCAGTATTTT. It encodes CASSLGGSSNPPPDTQYF.